The entry below describes one T cell receptor (beta chain). The table lists this clonotype with a few counts. This receptor's antigen is unknown. One base away there is no much larger clone; base qualities are not given. This entry comes from a study of human T cells and chemical hapten exposure (dated by TCRdb to about 2021). Concerning the study at large: For sensitization, 2% DPC in acetone was applied to a roughly 2 cm by roughly 2 cm area of upper inner arm skin. Throughout the roughly 23-week study period, patients were also given weekly therapeutic DPC doses on the scalp. Patch testing was performed on the upper back with Finn chambers containing 0.01% DPC, and the patch tests were scored after 6 days according to International Contact Dermatitis Research Group standards. The patient cohort, mostly female, included alopecia areata with under or over 50% scalp involvement, alopecia totalis and alopecia universalis. The libraries were sequenced as a pool, and the TCR yield per sample differed mostly because of small variations in library volumes within the pool. In alopecia patients, the study followed how the peripheral blood TCR repertoire changed in vivo over primary and secondary sensitization to diphenylcyclopropenone (DPC), a hapten. Patient blood was sampled pre-sensitization (week 0) and at 2, 6 and about 24 weeks after DPC sensitization. Under 30 alopecia patients gave blood for TCR sequencing at one to four time points (pre-sensitization, 2, 6 and 24 weeks).

Clipping removes 3 bases from V and 6 bases from J, with 13 as the unmatched junction base count. The CDR1 and CDR2 encoded by the germline V gene are SGHAT and FQNNGV. There are 16 amino acids in the CDR3, from cysteine to phenylalanine inclusive. Only CDR3 DNA is held: 48 bases, read in frame from base 1. What the research found in general, with its limitations: Because every patient had alopecia, a presumed autoimmune disease, the patients' immune response might differ from that of healthy individuals. Patch test score was positively correlated with the number of PT1 expanded TCRs, with significance at thresholds 8, 16 and 32 but not at 4. Significantly more large CDR3 similarity clusters were formed by expanded TCRs than by pre-sensitization or healthy control sets, consistent with antigen-driven responses. After repeated subsampling, changes were observed in the strength of the expansion versus patch-test correlation and in the threshold at which the correlation became significant. The number of TCRs above 1 in 1000 frequency did not change with DPC sensitization; there was no evidence of global repertoire structure alterations.

The label giving this sample's time point can be read as: pre-sensitization, week 0. Per the publication, the treatment or condition label means: therapeutic diphenylcyclopropenone sensitization with weekly scalp DPC. At each patch-test visit, blood was drawn before the patch test was applied. Patients were eligible if aged 18 to 70, diagnosed with alopecia and judged suitable for DPC therapy, and pregnant patients were excluded. Total RNA was extracted from unfractionated whole blood collected in Tempus Blood RNA tubes. The library was generated by RACE. These reads were obtained on a NextSeq 500. During library preparation, unique molecular identifiers were attached to individual cDNA molecules so that TCRs could be counted in a quantitative, reproducible way. From each blood RNA sample, both TCR alpha and TCR beta chains were sequenced. Concerning the study's data processing: A median of roughly 100,000 TCRs per sample was observed, with a range of about 20,000 to 700,000. The Decombinator software suite was used to annotate the V, J and CDR3 of the TCR reads. For the PS versus PT1 abundance plots, all samples were subsampled to the same number of TCRs (28,000). Expanded TCRs were defined as absent before sensitization and observed at least eight times at the 2-week time point. Using fastp at Q25 and MiXCR, TCRdb reprocessed the public reads and kept productive beta chains. Under each unique CDR3 protein, matching rows form one entry showing the most common genes and DNA. TCRdb, rather than the study authors, made the V and J calls. The sample table holds approximately 320,000 distinct CDR3 sequences, of which around 5.5% were seen once. The ten largest clones capture about 7.7% of the sample.

The V and J segments used are TRBV11-2 and TRBJ1-1, and 7 junctional nucleotides match TRBD1. The sample was whole blood, taken in connection with sensitization to the hapten diphenylcyclopropenone (DPC). The clonotype comes from a woman between 18 and 29 years old with alopecia areata. Some clones in this sample may be carry-over from other donors' samples. The encoded CDR3 is CASSFRDSPEVAEAFF. The sequenced DNA: TGTGCCAGCAGCTTCCGGGACAGCCCTGAGGTAGCTGAAGCTTTCTTT.